These 2 T cell receptor beta chains were all obtained from the same sample, sequenced in a study of blood T cells in healthy people across ages. A second PCR, run for roughly 7 to 11 cycles, used a sample-barcoded 5' primer plus a J-beta primer mix. TCRdb itself ran the 5' RACE reads through MiXCR, one entry per CDR3 protein. The sample carries approximately 600,000 distinct CDR3 sequences, around 54% recorded once. The specimen was blood. The receptors stem from a man aged 60 to 75 in good health.

The CDR3 sequence is CSAVHGDGYTF. As DNA, the CDR3 is TGCAGCGCCGTACACGGGGATGGCTACACCTTC. The chain combines TRBV29-1 with TRBJ1-2; no clear D gene. The CDR3 length is 11 residues. The germline gives CDR1 SQVTM, CDR2 ANQGSEA. The V gene lost 7 bases and the J gene lost 6 bases, with 12 bases spanning the gap.

There are a few counts of this clonotype. The chain recombines TRBV5-1 with TRBJ2-6; D gene unclear. V gave up 7 bases and J gave up 6 bases, with 14 bases separating them. The germline gives CDR1 SGHRS, CDR2 YFSETQ. The CDR3 sequence is 14 residues long. The CDR3 bases are TGCGCCAGCGGTACAGCGTCCCAGGCCAACGTCCTGACTTTC. Translated: CASGTASQANVLTF.